This T cell receptor beta chain was recovered during a study of blood T cell repertoires in COVID-19. As for the study in general: Samples taken during acute and convalescent COVID-19 were collected in the United States, Italy and Spain.

Germline values: CDR1 SGHTS, CDR2 YDEGEE. Trimming stripped 4 bases from V and 3 bases from J, with 29 bases between. The CDR3 loop spans 19 amino acids. Sequencing was performed with immunoSEQ multiplex PCR; in TCRdb, only in-frame clones are kept and a portion is missing. The sample carries some 250,000 clones, roughly nine tenths recorded once. In terms of age and location, participants ranged from roughly 18 to 90 years and lived in about two dozen US areas. Participant-reported clinical history was the basis for cohort assignment. The chain employs TRBV5-8 and TRBJ2-7; D possibly uses TRBD1 or TRBD2 (9 bases each). The TCR originated in a human donor in a cohort exposed to, infected with or recovered from COVID-19 (not recorded which). The donor label of this sample is uncertain. Material: PBMCs or T cells enriched from blood (not recorded which). The CDR3 bases are TGTGCCAGCAGCATCCGGGACAGGGTACAGCGGGGGGATGACTACGAGCAGTACTTC. Translation gives CASSIRDRVQRGDDYEQYF.